This passage covers 8 T cell receptor beta chains from one sample sequenced in a study of tumor-infiltrating lymphocytes in oesophageal squamous cell carcinoma. MiXCR, run by TCRdb on the PCR reads, gives a single entry per CDR3 protein. The sample has 15,000 to 20,000 distinct CDR3 sequences, approximately 46% seen once; the top ten hold roughly 20%. Sequenced input: normal esophageal tissue next to the tumor. The receptor set was obtained from a female donor with esophageal squamous cell carcinoma.

This clonotype was counted many times. The chain joins TRBV20-1 to TRBJ1-4; a weak D match, TRBD1 (5 bases). Germline assignment: CDR1 DFQATT and CDR2 SNEGSKA (reference sequence). CDR3 length: 12 amino acids. V lost 2 bases and J 9 bases, leaving 10 bases between the germline ends. CDR3 in DNA: TGCAGTGCTAGAAGAGACAGCCAAAAACTGTTTTTT. Translation gives CSARRDSQKLFF.

The CDR3 loop is CASSLTGSRAETQYF. The DNA of the CDR3 is TGTGCCAGCAGCTTAACAGGCTCTCGTGCAGAGACCCAGTACTTC. This chain joins TRBV7-2 and TRBJ2-5; tentative D call: TRBD1 (5 bases). V was cut by 2 bases and J by 4 bases, with 14 bases left in between. The CDR3 runs 15 residues. Germline loops: CDR1 SGHTA, CDR2 FQGNSA.

This clonotype was recorded a few times. The chain links TRBV7-3 to TRBJ2-1, with TRBD2 as a possible D gene (6 bases). This CDR3 has 13 residues. Trimming shortened V by 5 bases and J by 9 bases, and 14 bases separated the two germline ends. Germline V lookup: CDR1 SGHTA, CDR2 FQGTGA. The DNA for the CDR3 is TGTGCCAGCAGCCCCGCGGGATCGGGTGAGCAGTTCTTC. Amino acid sequence: CASSPAGSGEQFF.

This chain connects TRBV28 to TRBJ2-1; 12 bases are shared with TRBD2. The tail of the sequence fits TRBJ2-7 better, so the J call may be wrong. CDR1 and CDR2 from the germline V gene are MDHEN and SYDVKM. The CDR3 totals 16 residues. This CDR3 is CASSGRTSGTFYEQYF. The CDR3 DNA follows: TGTGCCAGCAGTGGGCGGACTAGCGGGACCTTCTACGAGCAGTACTTC.

The chain joins TRBV7-2 to TRBJ2-1; 7 positions match TRBD1. The trim removed 4 bases at V and 0 bases at J, leaving 6 bases unmatched. Germline CDR1 is SGHTA and CDR2 is FQGNSA. The CDR3 covers 16 residues. Here the CDR3 reads CASSSTRQGSYNEQFF. The CDR3 bases are TGTGCCAGCAGCTCCACTCGACAGGGCTCCTACAATGAGCAGTTCTTC.

Many counts were recorded for this clonotype. This rearrangement joins TRBV5-5 to TRBJ2-7; either TRBD1 or TRBD2 may supply D (5 bases each). The CDR3 totals 15 residues. Germline assignment: CDR1 SGHKS and CDR2 YYEKEE (reference sequence). Trimming cost V 0 bases and J 0 bases, with 10 bases left between them. The CDR3 nucleotides are TGTGCCAGCAGCTTGGAGCTCGGGACCTCCTACGAGCAGTACTTC. Its protein is CASSLELGTSYEQYF.

There are many counts of this clonotype. This chain uses TRBV7-9 with TRBJ2-6; no definite D call. The germline V gene has CDR1 SEHNR and CDR2 FQNEAQ (reference sequence). V was trimmed by 2 bases and J by 4 bases, leaving 9 bases between them. The CDR3 has 15 amino acids. The CDR3 DNA follows: TGTGCCAGCAGCTTATCTGGCGCCGGGGCCAACGTCCTGACTTTC. Translating gives CASSLSGAGANVLTF.

There are many counts of this clonotype. The chain is built from TRBV5-5 and TRBJ2-6; D remains ambiguous. The CDR3 is made up of 16 amino acids. V shed 0 bases and J shed 2 bases, with 9 bases lying between them. CDR1 and CDR2 from the germline V gene are SGHKS and YYEKEE (reference sequence). CDR3 DNA sequence: TGTGCCAGCAGCTTGGGGGTGGATCCTGGGGCCAACGTCCTGACTTTC. This gives the protein CASSLGVDPGANVLTF.